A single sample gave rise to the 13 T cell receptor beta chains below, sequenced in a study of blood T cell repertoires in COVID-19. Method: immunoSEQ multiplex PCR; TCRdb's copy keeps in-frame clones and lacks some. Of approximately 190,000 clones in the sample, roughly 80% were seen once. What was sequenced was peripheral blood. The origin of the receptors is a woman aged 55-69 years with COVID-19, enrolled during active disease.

The DNA for the CDR3 is TGTGCCAGTGCGAGGGGGACGGAGCCCCAGCATTTT. It encodes CASARGTEPQHF. V is TRBV2 and J is TRBJ1-5, with D tentatively TRBD1 (6 bases). This CDR3 region has 12 residues. Germline values: CDR1 SNHLY, CDR2 FYNNEI. The V end was cut by 9 bases, the J end by 8 bases, with 14 bases between.

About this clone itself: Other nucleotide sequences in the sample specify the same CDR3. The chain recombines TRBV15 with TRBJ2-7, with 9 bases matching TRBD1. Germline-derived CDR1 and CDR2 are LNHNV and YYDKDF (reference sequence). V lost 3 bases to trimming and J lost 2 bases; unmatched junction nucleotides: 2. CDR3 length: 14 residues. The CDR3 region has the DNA TGTGCCACCAGCAGGGACAGGGGTCCCTACGAGCAGTACTTC. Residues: CATSRDRGPYEQYF.

CDR3 in DNA: TGCGCCAGCAGCCCAACCAGCAGGGGATCCGAGCAGTACTTC. Residues: CASSPTSRGSEQYF. This chain links TRBV4-1 with TRBJ2-7; tentative D call: TRBD1 (6 bases). CDR1 is MGHRA, CDR2 YSYEKL, per germline. The CDR3 loop spans 14 amino acids. Trimming stripped 4 bases from V and 6 bases from J, with 16 bases between.

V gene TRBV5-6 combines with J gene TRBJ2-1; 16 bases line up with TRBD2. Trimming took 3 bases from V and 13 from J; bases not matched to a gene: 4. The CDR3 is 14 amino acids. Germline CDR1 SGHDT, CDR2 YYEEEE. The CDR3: CASSSGLAGGLQFF. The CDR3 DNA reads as TGTGCCAGCAGCTCGGGACTAGCGGGGGGGCTCCAGTTCTTC. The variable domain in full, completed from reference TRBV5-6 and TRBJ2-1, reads DAGVTQSPTHLIKTRGQQVTLRCSPKSGHDTVSWYQQALGQGPQFIFQYYEEEERQRGNFPDRFSGHQFPNYSSELNVNALLLGDSALYLCASSSGLAGGLQFFGPGTRLTVL.

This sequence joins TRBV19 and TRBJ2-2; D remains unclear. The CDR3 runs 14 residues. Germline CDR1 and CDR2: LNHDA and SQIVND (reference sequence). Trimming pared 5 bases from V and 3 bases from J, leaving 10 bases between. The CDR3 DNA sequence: TGTGCCAGTAGTCATCCAGGCTACACCGGGGAGCTGTTTTTT. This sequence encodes CASSHPGYTGELFF.

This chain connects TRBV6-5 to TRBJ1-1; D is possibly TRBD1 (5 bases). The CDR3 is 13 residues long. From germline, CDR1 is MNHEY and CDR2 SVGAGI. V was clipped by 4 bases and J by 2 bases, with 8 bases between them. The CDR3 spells CASSWTRNTEAFF. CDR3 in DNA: TGTGCCAGCAGTTGGACACGTAACACTGAAGCTTTCTTT.

The CDR3: CASSFVGGDTGELFF. DNA of the CDR3: TGTGCCAGCAGCTTTGTCGGCGGGGACACCGGGGAGCTGTTTTTT. V is TRBV7-3 and J is TRBJ2-2; D might be TRBD2 (6 bases). The germline V gene has CDR1 SGHTA and CDR2 FQGTGA. This CDR3 spans 15 amino acids. Trimming took 3 bases from V and 3 from J, leaving 11 bases between them.

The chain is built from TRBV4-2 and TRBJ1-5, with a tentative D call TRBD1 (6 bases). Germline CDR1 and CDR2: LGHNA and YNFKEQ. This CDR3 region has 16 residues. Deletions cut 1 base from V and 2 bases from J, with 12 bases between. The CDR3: CASSQAGGEGNQPQHF. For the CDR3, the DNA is TGTGCCAGCAGCCAAGCGGGGGGCGAGGGCAATCAGCCCCAGCATTTT.

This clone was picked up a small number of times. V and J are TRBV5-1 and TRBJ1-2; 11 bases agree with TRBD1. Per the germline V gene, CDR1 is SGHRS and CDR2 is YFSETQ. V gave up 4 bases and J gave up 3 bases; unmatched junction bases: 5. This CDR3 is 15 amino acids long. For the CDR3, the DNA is TGCGCCAGCAGCGACCGGGACAGGGGGGACTATGGCTACACCTTC. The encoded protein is CASSDRDRGDYGYTF.

The CDR3 reads CAISEYSGGPDTQYF. CDR3 nucleotide sequence: TGTGCCATCAGTGAGTACAGCGGGGGGCCAGATACGCAGTATTTT. The rearrangement links TRBV10-3 to TRBJ2-3; 9 bases agree with TRBD2. The CDR3 length is 15 residues. CDR1 and CDR2 (germline): ENHRY, SYGVKD. The junction had 3 bases not matched to a gene; V was cut back by 1 base and J by 4 bases.

This CDR3 reads CASSGGLADTQYF. The CDR3 bases are TGTGCCAGCAGCGGCGGGCTAGCTGATACGCAGTATTTT. The chain joins TRBV2 to TRBJ2-3; the D gene is possibly TRBD2 (5 bases). This CDR3 is 13 amino acids long. The ends were cut back, 6 bases at V and 6 bases at J, with 13 bases in the middle. Germline V gene sequence: CDR1 SNHLY, CDR2 FYNNEI.

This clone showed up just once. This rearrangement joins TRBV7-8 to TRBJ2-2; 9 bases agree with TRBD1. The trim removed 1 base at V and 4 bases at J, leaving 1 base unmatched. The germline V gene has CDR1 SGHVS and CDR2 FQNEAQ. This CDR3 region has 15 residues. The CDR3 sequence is CASSLGTGATGELFF. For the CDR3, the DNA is TGTGCCAGCAGCTTAGGGACAGGGGCCACCGGGGAGCTGTTTTTT.

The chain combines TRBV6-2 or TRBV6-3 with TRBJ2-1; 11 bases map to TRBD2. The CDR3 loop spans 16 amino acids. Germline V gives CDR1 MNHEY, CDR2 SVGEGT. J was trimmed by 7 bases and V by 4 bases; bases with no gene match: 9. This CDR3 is CASSWFGLAGPNEQFF. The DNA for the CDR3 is TGTGCCAGCAGTTGGTTTGGACTAGCGGGCCCGAATGAGCAGTTCTTC.